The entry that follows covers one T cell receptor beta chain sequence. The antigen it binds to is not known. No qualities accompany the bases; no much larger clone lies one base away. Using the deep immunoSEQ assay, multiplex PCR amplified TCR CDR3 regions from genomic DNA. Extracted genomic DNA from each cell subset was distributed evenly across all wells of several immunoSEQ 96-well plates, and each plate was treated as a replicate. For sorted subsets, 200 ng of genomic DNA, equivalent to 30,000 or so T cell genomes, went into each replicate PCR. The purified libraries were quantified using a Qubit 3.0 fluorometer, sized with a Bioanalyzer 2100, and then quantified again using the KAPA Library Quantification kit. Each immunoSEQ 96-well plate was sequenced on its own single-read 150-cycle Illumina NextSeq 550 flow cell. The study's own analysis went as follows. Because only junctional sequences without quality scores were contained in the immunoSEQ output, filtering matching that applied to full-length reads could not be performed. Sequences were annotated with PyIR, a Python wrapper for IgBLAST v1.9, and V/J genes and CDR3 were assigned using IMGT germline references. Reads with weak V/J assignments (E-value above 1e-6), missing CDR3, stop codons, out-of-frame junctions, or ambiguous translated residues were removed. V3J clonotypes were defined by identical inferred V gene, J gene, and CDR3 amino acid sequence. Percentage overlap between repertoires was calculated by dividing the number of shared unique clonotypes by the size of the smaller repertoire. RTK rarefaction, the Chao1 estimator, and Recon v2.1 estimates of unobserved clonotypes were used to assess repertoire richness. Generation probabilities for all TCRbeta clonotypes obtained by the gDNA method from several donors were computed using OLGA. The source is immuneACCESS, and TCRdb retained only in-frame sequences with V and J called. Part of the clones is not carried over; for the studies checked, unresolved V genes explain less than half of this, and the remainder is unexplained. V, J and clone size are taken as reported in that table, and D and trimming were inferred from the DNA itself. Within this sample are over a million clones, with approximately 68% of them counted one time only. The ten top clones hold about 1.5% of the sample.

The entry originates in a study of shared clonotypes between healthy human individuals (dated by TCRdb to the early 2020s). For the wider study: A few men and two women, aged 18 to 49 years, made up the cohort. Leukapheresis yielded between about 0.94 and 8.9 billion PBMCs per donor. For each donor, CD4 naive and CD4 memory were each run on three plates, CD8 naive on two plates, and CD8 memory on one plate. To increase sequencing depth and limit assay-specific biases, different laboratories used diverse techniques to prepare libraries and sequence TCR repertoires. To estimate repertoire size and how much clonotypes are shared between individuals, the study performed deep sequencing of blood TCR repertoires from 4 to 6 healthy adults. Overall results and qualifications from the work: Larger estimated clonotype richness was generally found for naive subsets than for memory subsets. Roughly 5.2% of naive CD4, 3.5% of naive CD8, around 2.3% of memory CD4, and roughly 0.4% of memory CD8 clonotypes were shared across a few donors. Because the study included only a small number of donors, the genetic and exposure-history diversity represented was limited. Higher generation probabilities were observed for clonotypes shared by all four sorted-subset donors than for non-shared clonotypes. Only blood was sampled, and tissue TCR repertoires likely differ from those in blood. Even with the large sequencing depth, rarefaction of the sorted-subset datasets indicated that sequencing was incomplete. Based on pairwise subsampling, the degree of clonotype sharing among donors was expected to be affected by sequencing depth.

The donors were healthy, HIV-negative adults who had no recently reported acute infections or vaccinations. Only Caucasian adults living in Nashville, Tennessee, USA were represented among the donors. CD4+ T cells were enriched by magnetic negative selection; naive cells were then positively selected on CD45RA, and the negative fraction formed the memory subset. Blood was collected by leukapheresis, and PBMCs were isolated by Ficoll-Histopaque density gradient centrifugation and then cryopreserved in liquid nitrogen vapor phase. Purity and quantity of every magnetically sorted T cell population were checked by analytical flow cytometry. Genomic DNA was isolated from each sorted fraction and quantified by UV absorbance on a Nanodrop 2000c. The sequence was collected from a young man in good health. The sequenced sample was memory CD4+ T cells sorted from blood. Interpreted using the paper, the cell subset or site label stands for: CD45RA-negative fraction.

The DNA sequence follows: TGTGCCAGCAGCGTAAACTCCGGGACAGGGGGGGTTGAGCAGTACTTC. This encodes CASSVNSGTGGVEQYF. The chain employs TRBV2 and TRBJ2-7; 11 central nucleotides agree with TRBD1. The V end gives up 6 bases and the J end 7 bases, leaving 14 bases in the junction not matched to a gene. The CDR3 starts with the cysteine, ends with the phenylalanine, and has 16 residues. The read is trimmed to its CDR3 DNA, 48 bases read in frame from base 1. As encoded in the germline V gene, CDR1 is SNHLY while CDR2 is FYNNEI.